This TCR beta chain was captured by sequencing in a study of blood T cells in healthy people across ages. CDR3 length: 15 residues. Germline assignment: CDR1 LNHDA and CDR2 SQIVND (reference sequence). V gave up 8 bases and J gave up 4 bases; unmatched junction bases: 9. Using a J-beta primer mix together with a sample-barcoded 5' primer, a second PCR was run for roughly 6 to 11 cycles. TCRdb re-called the 5' RACE reads with MiXCR, one entry per CDR3 protein. The sample lists 1,500,000 or so distinct CDR3 sequences, roughly two fifths seen once, with about 3.8% in the top ten. The J gene is TRBJ1-5, the V gene TRBV19, with 9 bases identical to TRBD1. The sample comprised blood. The source is a woman in her late teens or twenties in good health. Here the CDR3 reads CASEVDRGVNQPQHF. DNA of the CDR3: TGTGCCAGTGAAGTGGACAGGGGTGTGAATCAGCCCCAGCATTTT. The variable domain in full, with the rest retrieved from reference TRBV19 and TRBJ1-5, is DGGITQSPKYLFRKEGQNVTLSCEQNLNHDAMYWYRQDPGQGLRLIYYSQIVNDFQKGDIAEGYSVSREKKESFPLTVTSAQKNPTAFYLCASEVDRGVNQPQHFGDGTRLSIL.